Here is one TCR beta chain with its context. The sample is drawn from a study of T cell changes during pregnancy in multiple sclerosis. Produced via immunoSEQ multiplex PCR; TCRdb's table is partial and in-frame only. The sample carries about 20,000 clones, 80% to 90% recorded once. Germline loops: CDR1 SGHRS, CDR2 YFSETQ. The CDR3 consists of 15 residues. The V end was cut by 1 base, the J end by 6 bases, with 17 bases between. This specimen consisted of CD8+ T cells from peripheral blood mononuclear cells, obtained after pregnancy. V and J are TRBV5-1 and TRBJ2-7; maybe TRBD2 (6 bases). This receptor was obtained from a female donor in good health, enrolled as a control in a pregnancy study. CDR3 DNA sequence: TGCGCCAGCAGCTTGCGCGGGGACCCTTTAGGCGAGCAGTACTTC. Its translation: CASSLRGDPLGEQYF.